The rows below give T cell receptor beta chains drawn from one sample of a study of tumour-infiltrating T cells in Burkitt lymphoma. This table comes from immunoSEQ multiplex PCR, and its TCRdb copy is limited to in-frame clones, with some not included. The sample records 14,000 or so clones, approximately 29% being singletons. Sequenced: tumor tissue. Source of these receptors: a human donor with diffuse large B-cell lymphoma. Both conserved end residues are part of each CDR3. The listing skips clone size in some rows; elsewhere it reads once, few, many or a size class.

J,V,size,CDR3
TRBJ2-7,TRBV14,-,CASSQRKATEYEQYF
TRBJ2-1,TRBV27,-,CASSLNGLGNEQFF
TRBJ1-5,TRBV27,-,CASSTTGNQPQHF
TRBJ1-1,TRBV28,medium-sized,CASTQSSGGTMNTEAFF
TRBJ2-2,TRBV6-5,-,CASSRTGFTGELFF
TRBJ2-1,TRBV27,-,CASPFGSVPKGTSGRPSYNEQFF
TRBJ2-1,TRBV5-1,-,CASSLTPLRGSYNEQFF
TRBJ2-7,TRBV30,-,CAWSVHLRPGAFYEQYF
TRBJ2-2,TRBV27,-,CASSPTGRLPELFF
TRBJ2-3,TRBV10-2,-,CASSESTSGRADTQYF
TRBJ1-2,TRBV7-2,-,CASSFRVTGGPYGYTF